This T cell receptor (beta chain) was documented in a study of spatial heterogeneity in lung cancer. The CDR3 has 12 residues. V was trimmed by 6 bases and J by 5 bases, leaving 9 bases between them. The sample's time point: blood at routine non-recurrence follow-up after resection. TCRdb called the 5' RACE reads again in MiXCR, with one record for every CDR3 protein. The repertoire has under 20,000 distinct CDR3 sequences, 9% to 10% of them found once; the top ten carry less than 40%. This chain links TRBV12-3 or TRBV12-4 with TRBJ2-3; D unclear. The TCR was taken from a female donor with early-stage non-small cell lung cancer. Sample: PBMCs, taken at follow-up. CDR3 amino acids: CASRYSVDTQYF. CDR3 DNA sequence: TGTGCCAGCAGATATAGTGTAGATACGCAGTATTTT.